This TCR beta chain was profiled in a study of cytotoxic CD8 clonotypes in ibrutinib-treated CLL. Study context: IGHV unmutated fewer than 18; relapsed/refractory some ten; treatment-naive around 14.

Sequenced by immunoSEQ multiplex PCR; TCRdb stores in-frame clones only, minus some. The sample lists about 40,000 clones, roughly two thirds occurring once. Overall study findings and caveats: Under therapy, public clonotypes either contracted or stayed stable, and they were uncommon.

Germline V CDR1 and CDR2: SGHTA, FQGNSA. The CDR3 length is 14 residues. The germline V and J ends were trimmed by 1 base and 1 base, with 7 bases remaining between them. Note on this clone: Its antigen is as yet unknown.

Source: PBMCs, taken at disease progression, from a patient treated with ibrutinib. This TCR came from a human donor with chronic lymphocytic leukemia. This chain joins TRBV7-2 and TRBJ1-1; D uncertain. The CDR3, as DNA: TGTGCCAGCAGCTTAGTTCCGGAGAACACTGAAGCTTTCTTT. This sequence encodes CASSLVPENTEAFF.